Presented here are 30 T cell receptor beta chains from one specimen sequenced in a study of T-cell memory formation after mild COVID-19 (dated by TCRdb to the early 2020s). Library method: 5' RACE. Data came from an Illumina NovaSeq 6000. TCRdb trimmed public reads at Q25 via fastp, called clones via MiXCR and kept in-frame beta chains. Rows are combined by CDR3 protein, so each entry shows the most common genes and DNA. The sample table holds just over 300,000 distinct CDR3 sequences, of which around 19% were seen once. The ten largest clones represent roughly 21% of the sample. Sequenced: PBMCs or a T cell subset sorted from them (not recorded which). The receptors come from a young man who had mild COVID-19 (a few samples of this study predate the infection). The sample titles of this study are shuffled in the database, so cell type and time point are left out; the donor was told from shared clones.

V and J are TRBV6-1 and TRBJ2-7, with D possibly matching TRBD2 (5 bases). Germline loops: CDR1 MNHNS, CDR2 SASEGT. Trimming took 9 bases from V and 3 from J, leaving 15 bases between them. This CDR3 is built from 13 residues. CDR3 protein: CASLGGQVYEQYF. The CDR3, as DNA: TGTGCCAGTCTGGGCGGGCAGGTCTACGAGCAGTACTTC.

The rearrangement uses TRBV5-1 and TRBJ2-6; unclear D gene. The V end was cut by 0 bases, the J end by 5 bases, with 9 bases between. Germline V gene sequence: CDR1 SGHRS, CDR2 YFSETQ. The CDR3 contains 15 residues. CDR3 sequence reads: CASSLEGSRANVLTF. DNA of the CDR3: TGCGCCAGCAGCTTGGAGGGATCTAGGGCCAACGTCCTGACTTTC.

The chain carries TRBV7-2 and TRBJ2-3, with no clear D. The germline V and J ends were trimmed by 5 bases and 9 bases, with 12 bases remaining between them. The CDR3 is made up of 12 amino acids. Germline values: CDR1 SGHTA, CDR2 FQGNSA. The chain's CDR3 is CASSRERQTQYF. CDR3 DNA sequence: TGTGCCAGCAGCCGAGAGAGGCAAACGCAGTATTTT.

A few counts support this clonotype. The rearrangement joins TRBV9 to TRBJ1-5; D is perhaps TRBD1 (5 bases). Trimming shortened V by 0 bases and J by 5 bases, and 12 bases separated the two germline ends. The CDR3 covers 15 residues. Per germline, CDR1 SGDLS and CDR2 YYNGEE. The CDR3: CASSVEPGRDQPQHF. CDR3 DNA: TGTGCCAGCAGCGTAGAGCCAGGGCGAGATCAGCCCCAGCATTTT.

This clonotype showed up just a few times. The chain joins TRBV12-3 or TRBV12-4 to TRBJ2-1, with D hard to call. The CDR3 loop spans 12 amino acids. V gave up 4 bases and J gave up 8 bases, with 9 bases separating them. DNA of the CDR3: TGTGCCAGCAGTTACCAGATTGATGAGCAGTTCTTC. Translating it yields CASSYQIDEQFF.

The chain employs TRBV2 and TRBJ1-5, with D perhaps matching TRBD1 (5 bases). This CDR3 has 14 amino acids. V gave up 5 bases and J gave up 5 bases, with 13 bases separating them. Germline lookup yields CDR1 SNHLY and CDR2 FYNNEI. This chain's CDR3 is CASSPPDTYQPQHF. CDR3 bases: TGTGCCAGCAGTCCTCCGGACACTTATCAGCCCCAGCATTTT. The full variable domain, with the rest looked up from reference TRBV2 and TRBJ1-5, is EPEVTQTPSHQVTQMGQEVILRCVPISNHLYFYWYRQILGQKVEFLVSFYNNEISEKSEIFDDQFSVERPDGSNFTLKIRSTKLEDSAMYFCASSPPDTYQPQHFGDGTRLSIL.

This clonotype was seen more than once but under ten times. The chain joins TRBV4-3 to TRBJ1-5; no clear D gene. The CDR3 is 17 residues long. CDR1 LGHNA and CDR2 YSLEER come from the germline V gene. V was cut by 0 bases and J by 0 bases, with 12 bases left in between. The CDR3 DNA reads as TGCGCCAGCAGCCAAGATCGGGCGGAATATAGCAATCAGCCCCAGCATTTT. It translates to CASSQDRAEYSNQPQHF.

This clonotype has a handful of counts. CDR3: CSVEGTGLRGANVLTF. In nucleotides, the CDR3 is TGCAGCGTTGAAGGGACAGGGCTACGAGGGGCCAACGTCCTGACTTTC. This chain connects TRBV29-1 to TRBJ2-6, with 8 nucleotides matching TRBD1. V was pared by 1 base and J by 4 bases, with 6 bases of the junction left unmatched. Germline CDR1 reads SQVTM; CDR2 reads ANQGSEA. The CDR3 consists of 16 residues.

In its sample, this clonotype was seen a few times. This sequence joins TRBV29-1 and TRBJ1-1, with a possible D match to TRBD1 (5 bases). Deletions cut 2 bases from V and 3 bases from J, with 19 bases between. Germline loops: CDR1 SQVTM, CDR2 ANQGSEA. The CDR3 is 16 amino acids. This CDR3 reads CSVETPWGRPDTEAFF. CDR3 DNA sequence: TGCAGCGTTGAAACCCCTTGGGGCAGGCCCGACACTGAAGCTTTCTTT.

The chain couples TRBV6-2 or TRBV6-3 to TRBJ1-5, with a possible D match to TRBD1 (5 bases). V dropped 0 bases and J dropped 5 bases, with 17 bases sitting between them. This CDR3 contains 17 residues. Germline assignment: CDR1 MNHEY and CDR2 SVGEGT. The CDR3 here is CASSYSRKKQADQPQHF. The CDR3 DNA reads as TGTGCCAGCAGTTACTCGAGAAAAAAACAGGCCGATCAGCCCCAGCATTTT.

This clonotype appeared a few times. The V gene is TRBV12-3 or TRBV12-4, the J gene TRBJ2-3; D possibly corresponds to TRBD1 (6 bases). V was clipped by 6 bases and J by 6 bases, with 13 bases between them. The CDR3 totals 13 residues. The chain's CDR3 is CASSNREADTQYF. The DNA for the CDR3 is TGTGCCAGCAGCAACAGGGAAGCGGATACGCAGTATTTT.

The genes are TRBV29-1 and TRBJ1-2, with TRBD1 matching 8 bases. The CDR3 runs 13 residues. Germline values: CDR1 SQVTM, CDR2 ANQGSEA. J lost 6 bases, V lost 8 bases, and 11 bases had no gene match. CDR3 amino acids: CSSQDRESDGYTF. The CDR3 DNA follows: TGCAGCTCCCAGGACAGGGAGAGCGATGGCTACACCTTC.

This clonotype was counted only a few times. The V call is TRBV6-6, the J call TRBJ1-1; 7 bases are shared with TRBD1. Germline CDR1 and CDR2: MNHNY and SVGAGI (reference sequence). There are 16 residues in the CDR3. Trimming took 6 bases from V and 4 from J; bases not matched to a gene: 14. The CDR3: CASRYTEQGLGTEAFF. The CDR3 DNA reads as TGTGCCAGCAGATACACAGAACAGGGGTTAGGCACTGAAGCTTTCTTT.

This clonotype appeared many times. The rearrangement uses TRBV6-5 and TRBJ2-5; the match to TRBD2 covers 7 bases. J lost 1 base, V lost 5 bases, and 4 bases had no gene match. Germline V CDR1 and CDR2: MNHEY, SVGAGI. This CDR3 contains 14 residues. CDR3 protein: CASSTRGSQETQYF. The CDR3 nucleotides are TGTGCCAGCAGTACACGCGGGAGCCAAGAGACCCAGTACTTC.

CDR3 residues: CASSQPSGDEKLFF. The CDR3 coding sequence is TGTGCCAGCAGCCAGCCGTCAGGGGACGAAAAACTGTTTTTT. The chain combines TRBV14 with TRBJ1-4; tentatively, D is TRBD1 (6 bases). CDR1 is SGHDN, CDR2 FVKESK, per germline. Trimming left V 3 bases short and J 8 bases short, with 13 bases between. This CDR3 has 14 amino acids. Filled out from reference TRBV14 and TRBJ1-4, the complete variable domain reads EAGVTQFPSHSVIEKGQTVTLRCDPISGHDNLYWYRRVMGKEIKFLLHFVKESKQDESGMPNNRFLAERTGGTYSTLKVQPAELEDSGVYFCASSQPSGDEKLFFGSGTQLSVL.

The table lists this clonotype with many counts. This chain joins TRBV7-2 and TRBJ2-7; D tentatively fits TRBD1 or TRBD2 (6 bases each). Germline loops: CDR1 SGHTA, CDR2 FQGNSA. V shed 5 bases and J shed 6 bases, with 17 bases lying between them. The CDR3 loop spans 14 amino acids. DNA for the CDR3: TGTGCCAGCAGCGCCGGGGGCCCCAGCACCGAGCAGTACTTC. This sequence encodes CASSAGGPSTEQYF.

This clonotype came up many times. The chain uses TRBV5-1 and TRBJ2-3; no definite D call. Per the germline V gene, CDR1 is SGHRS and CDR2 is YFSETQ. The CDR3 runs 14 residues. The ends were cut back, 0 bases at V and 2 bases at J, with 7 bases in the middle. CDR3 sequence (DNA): TGCGCCAGCAGCTTGGGCCCGAACACAGATACGCAGTATTTT. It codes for CASSLGPNTDTQYF.

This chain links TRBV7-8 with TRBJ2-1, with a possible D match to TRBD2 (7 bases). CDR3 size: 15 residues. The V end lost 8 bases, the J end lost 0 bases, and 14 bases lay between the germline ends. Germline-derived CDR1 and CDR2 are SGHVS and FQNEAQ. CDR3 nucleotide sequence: TGTGCCAGCGTCTTAGGGGGGGGCTCCTACAATGAGCAGTTCTTC. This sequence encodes CASVLGGGSYNEQFF.

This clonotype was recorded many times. The CDR3 sequence is CASSYHSVSGNTIYF. The CDR3 DNA reads TGTGCCAGCAGCTACCACAGTGTCTCTGGAAACACCATATATTTT. The chain couples TRBV12-3 or TRBV12-4 to TRBJ1-3; D call uncertain. CDR3 length equals 15 residues. Trimming took 6 bases from V and 0 from J, leaving 12 bases between them.

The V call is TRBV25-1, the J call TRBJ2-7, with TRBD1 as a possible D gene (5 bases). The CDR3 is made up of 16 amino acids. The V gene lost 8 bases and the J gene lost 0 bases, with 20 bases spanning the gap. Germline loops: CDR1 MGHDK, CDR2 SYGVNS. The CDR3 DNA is TGTGCCAGCTCCAGCCCCCGGGCCGACAGCTCCTACGAGCAGTACTTC. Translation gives CASSSPRADSSYEQYF.

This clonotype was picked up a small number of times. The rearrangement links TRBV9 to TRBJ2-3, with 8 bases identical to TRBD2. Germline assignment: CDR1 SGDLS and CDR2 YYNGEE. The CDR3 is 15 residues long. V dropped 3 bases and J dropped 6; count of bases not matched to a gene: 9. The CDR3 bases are TGTGCCAGCAGCGATCAACCGGGGGGGCTTGATACGCAGTATTTT. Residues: CASSDQPGGLDTQYF. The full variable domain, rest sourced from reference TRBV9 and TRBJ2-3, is DSGVTQTPKHLITATGQRVTLRCSPRSGDLSVYWYQQSLDQGLQFLIQYYNGEERAKGNILERFSAQQFPDLHSELNLSSLELGDSALYFCASSDQPGGLDTQYFGPGTRLTVL.

The CDR3: CSAARGQRNEQYF. The CDR3 DNA reads as TGCAGTGCTGCGAGGGGACAGCGAAACGAGCAGTACTTC. The chain carries TRBV20-1 and TRBJ2-7, with 7 bases aligning to TRBD1. With 5 bases clipped from V and 5 bases from J, the junction kept 9 bases outside the gene matches. The CDR3 has 13 amino acids. Looked up from germline, CDR1 is DFQATT and CDR2 is SNEGSKA (reference sequence).

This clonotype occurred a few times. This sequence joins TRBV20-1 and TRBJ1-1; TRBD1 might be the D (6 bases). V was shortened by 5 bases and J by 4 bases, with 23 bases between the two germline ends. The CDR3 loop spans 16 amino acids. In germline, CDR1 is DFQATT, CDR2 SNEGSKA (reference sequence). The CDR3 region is CSAGGGARGRITEAFF. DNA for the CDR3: TGCAGTGCTGGCGGGGGGGCCCGGGGGCGGATCACTGAAGCTTTCTTT.

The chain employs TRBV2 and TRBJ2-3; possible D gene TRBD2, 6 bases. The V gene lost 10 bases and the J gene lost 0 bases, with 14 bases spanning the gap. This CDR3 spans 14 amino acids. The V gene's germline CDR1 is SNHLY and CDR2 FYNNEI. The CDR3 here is CATGGGTSTDTQYF. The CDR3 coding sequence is TGTGCCACCGGTGGGGGGACTAGCACAGATACGCAGTATTTT.

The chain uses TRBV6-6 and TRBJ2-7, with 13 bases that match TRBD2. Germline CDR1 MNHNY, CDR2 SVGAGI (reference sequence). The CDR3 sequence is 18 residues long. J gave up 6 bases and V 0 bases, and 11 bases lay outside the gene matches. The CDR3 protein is CASSYSVGLAGAGGEQYV. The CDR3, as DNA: TGTGCCAGCAGTTACTCAGTAGGACTAGCGGGGGCCGGGGGCGAGCAGTACGTC.

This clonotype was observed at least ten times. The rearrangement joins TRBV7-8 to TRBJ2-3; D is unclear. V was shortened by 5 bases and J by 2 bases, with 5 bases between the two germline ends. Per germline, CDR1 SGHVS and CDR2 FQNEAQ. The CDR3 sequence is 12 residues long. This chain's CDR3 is CASSVFTDTQYF. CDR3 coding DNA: TGTGCCAGCAGCGTATTCACAGATACGCAGTATTTT.

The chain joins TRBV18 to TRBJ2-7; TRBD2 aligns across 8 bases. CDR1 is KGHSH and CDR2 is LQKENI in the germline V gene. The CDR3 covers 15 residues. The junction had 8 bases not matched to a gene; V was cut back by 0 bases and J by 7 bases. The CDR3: CASSPPRLAPGEQYF. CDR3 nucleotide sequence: TGTGCCAGCTCACCACCGAGACTAGCGCCGGGGGAGCAGTACTTC.

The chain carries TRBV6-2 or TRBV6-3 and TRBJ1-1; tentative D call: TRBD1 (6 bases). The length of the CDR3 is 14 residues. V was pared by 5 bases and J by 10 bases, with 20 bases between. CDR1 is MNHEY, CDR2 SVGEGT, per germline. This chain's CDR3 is CASSPRSGGKGAFF. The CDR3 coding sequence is TGTGCCAGCAGTCCCCGTTCGGGGGGCAAGGGAGCTTTCTTT.

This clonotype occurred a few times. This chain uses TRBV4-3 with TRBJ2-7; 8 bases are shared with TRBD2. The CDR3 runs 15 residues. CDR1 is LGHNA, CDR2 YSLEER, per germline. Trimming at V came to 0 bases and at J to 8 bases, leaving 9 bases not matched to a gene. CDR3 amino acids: CASSQDLGLVAQQYF. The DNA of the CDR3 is TGCGCCAGCAGCCAAGATCTGGGACTAGTGGCTCAGCAGTACTTC.

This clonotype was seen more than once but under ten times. CDR3 DNA sequence: TGTGCCAGCAGCTCCGACCGGGACAGGTCGGCTAGCACAGATACGCAGTATTTT. It yields the protein CASSSDRDRSASTDTQYF. The chain recombines TRBV7-6 with TRBJ2-3, with 8 bases identical to TRBD1. V gave up 4 bases and J gave up 0 bases; unmatched junction bases: 12. Germline CDR1 SGHVS, CDR2 FNYEAQ. There are 18 residues in the CDR3.